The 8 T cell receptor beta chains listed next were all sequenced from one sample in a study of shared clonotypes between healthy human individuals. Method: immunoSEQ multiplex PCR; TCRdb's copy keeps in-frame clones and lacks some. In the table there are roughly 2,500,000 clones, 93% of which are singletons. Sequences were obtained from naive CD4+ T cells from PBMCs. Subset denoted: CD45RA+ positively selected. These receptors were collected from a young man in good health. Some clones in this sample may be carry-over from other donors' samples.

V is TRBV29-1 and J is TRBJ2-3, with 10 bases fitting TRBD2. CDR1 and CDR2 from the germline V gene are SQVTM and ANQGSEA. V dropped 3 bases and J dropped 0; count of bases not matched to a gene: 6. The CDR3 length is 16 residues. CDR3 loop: CSVDGLAATSTDTQYF. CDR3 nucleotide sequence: TGCAGCGTTGATGGACTAGCGGCAACTAGCACAGATACGCAGTATTTT.

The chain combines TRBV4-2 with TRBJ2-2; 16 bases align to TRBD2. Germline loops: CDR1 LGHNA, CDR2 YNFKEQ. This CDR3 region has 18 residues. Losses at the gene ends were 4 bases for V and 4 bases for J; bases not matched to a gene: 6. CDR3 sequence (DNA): TGTGCCAGCAGCCGGGGACTAGCGGGAGGGCGTGGCACCGGGGAGCTGTTTTTT. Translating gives CASSRGLAGGRGTGELFF.

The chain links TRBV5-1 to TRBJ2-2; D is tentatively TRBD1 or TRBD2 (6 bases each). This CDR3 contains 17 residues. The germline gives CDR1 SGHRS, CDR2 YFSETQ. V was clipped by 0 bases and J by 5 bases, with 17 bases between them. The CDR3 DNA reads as TGCGCCAGCAGCTTGGATGCCCGGGGGCGCGAGACCGGGGAGCTGTTTTTT. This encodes CASSLDARGRETGELFF.

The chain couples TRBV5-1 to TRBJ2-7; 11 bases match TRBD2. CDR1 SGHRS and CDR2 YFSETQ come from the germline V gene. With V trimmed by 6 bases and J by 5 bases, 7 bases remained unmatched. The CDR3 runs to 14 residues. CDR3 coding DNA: TGCGCCAGCACTCCCATAGCGGGAGGGAACGAGCAGTACTTC. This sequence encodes CASTPIAGGNEQYF.

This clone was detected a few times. CDR3 sequence reads: CSVGTALEAFF. The CDR3 region has the DNA TGCAGCGTCGGGACAGCCCTTGAAGCTTTCTTT. The chain carries TRBV29-1 and TRBJ1-1, with TRBD1 matching 7 bases. Trimming removed 6 bases from V and 7 bases from J; junction bases left unmatched: 5. CDR1 is SQVTM, CDR2 ANQGSEA, per germline. The CDR3 length is 11 residues. Supplemented by reference TRBV29-1 and TRBJ1-1, the full variable domain reads SAVISQKPSRDICQRGTSLTIQCQVDSQVTMMFWYRQQPGQSLTLIATANQGSEATYESGFVIDKFPISRPNLTFSTLTVSNMSPEDSSIYLCSVGTALEAFFGQGTRLTVV.

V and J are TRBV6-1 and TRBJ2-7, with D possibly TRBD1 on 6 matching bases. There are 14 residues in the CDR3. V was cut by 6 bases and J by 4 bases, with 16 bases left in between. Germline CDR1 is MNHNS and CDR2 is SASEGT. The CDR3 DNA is TGTGCCAGCAGATTGGGGGCGGTGGGTTACGAGCAGTACTTC. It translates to CASRLGAVGYEQYF.

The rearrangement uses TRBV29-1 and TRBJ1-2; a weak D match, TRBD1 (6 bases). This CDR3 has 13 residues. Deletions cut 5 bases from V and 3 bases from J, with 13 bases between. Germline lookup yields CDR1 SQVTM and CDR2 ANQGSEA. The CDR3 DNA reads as TGCAGCGTTATAGAGACAGGTGACTATGGCTACACCTTC. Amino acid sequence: CSVIETGDYGYTF.

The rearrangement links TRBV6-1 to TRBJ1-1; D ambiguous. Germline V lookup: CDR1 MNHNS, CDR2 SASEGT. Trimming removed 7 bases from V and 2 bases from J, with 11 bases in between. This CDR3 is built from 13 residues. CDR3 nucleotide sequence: TGTGCCAGCAATTTGGGCCCAAACACTGAAGCTTTCTTT. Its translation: CASNLGPNTEAFF.